This passage covers 7 T cell receptor beta chains from one sample sequenced in a study of preoperative IRX-2 immunotherapy in early breast cancer. Treatment defined: preoperative locoregional IRX-2 cytokine immunotherapy. Sequenced by immunoSEQ multiplex PCR; TCRdb stores in-frame clones only, minus some. Of over 35,000 clones listed, around 96% are singletons. The sample in question was tumor tissue, obtained after IRX-2 immunotherapy. The receptors originated from a human donor with breast cancer.

The rearrangement uses TRBV7-2 and TRBJ2-1; the match to TRBD2 covers 14 bases. This CDR3 region has 15 residues. The V and J ends lost 0 bases and 15 bases, in that order; junction bases with no gene match: 7. The germline CDR1 and CDR2 sequences are SGHTA and FQGNSA. In nucleotides, the CDR3 is TGTGCCAGCAGCTTAGCGCTTGGACTAGCGGGAGGTTCGTTCTTC. Its translation: CASSLALGLAGGSFF.

The chain couples TRBV6-6 to TRBJ2-6; the match to TRBD1 covers 7 bases. Germline CDR1 reads MNHNY; CDR2 reads SVGAGI (reference sequence). This CDR3 has 15 residues. V was clipped by 6 bases and J by 3 bases; unmatched bases: 5. CDR3 region: CASSRDRHGANVLTF. The CDR3, as DNA: TGTGCCAGCAGCAGGGACAGACATGGGGCCAACGTCCTGACTTTC.

The chain has TRBV7-3 and TRBJ1-2; D remains unclear. From germline, CDR1 is SGHTA and CDR2 FQGTGA. This CDR3 has 14 amino acids. Deletions cut 1 base from V and 4 bases from J, with 10 bases between. CDR3 nucleotides: TGTGCCAGCAGCTTAAAGGGTGGTAGCTATGGCTACACCTTC. Protein: CASSLKGGSYGYTF.

V usage is TRBV4-3 and J usage is TRBJ2-5; TRBD2 aligns across 12 bases. V lost 4 bases to trimming and J lost 3 bases; unmatched junction nucleotides: 21. The germline CDR1 and CDR2 sequences are LGHNA and YSLEER. This CDR3 spans 21 amino acids. The CDR3 coding sequence is TGCGCCAGCAGCCCAGGTCCGCATCGGCTCAGACTAGCGGGAGTTGAAGAGACCCAGTACTTC. Encoded protein: CASSPGPHRLRLAGVEETQYF.

This sequence joins TRBV5-1 and TRBJ1-2; possibly TRBD1 for D (5 bases). CDR1 and CDR2 (germline): SGHRS, YFSETQ. The CDR3 has 14 amino acids. With 0 bases removed from V and 6 bases from J, the gap between germline ends came to 12 bases. CDR3 sequence reads: CASSLAGQGDGYTF. The DNA of the CDR3 is TGCGCCAGCAGCTTGGCCGGGCAGGGCGATGGCTACACCTTC.

V and J are TRBV7-9 and TRBJ2-7; 8 positions agree with TRBD2. CDR1 is SEHNR and CDR2 is FQNEAQ in the germline V gene (reference sequence). CDR3 length equals 14 residues. With 3 bases clipped from V and 1 base from J, the junction kept 2 bases outside the gene matches. CDR3: CASSFSGASYEQYF. The CDR3 DNA follows: TGTGCCAGCAGCTTTAGCGGGGCTTCCTACGAGCAGTACTTC.

The gene calls are TRBV7-7 and TRBJ2-2; D may be TRBD1 or TRBD2 (6 bases each). The V end lost 1 base, the J end lost 4 bases, and 13 bases lay between the germline ends. The length of the CDR3 is 16 residues. Germline CDR1 and CDR2: SSHAT and FNYEAQ (reference sequence). The CDR3, as DNA: TGTGCCAGCAGCTTAGGGCCCGGGGGCCTCACCGGGGAGCTGTTTTTT. Protein: CASSLGPGGLTGELFF. Variable domain in full (rest from reference TRBV7-7 and TRBJ2-2): GAGVSQSPRYKVTKRGQDVTLRCDPISSHATLYWYQQALGQGPEFLTYFNYEAQPDKSGLPSDRFSAERPEGSISTLTIQRTEQRDSAMYRCASSLGPGGLTGELFFGEGSRLTVL.